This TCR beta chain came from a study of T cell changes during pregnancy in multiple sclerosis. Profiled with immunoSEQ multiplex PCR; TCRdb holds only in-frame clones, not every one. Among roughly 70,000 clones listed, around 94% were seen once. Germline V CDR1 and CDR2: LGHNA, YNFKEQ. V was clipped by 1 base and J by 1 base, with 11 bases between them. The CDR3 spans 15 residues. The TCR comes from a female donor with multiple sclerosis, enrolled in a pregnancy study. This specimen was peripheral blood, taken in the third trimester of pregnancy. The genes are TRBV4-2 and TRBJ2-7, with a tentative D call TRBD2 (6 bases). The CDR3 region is CASSQVSSGSYEQYF. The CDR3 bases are TGTGCCAGCAGCCAAGTTAGTAGCGGATCCTACGAGCAGTACTTC.